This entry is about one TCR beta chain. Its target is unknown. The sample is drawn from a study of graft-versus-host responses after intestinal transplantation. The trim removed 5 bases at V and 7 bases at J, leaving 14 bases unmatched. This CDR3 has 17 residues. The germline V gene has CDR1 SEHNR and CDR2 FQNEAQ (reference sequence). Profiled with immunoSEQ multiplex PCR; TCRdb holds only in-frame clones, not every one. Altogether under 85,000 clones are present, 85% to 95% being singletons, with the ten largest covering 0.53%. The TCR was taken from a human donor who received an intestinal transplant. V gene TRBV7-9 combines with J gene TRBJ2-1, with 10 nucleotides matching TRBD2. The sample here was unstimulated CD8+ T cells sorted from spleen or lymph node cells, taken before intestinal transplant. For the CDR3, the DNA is TGTGCCAGCAGCCCCACTAGGCCTAGCGGGAGTGTAAATGAGCAGTTCTTC. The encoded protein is CASSPTRPSGSVNEQFF.